This T cell receptor beta chain was identified during a study of early T cells in non-severe SARS-CoV-2 infection. Study-wide context: Alpha and beta chains were unpaired, from unsorted whole-blood bulk RNA. General observations from the study: The study's VDJdb matching favored anti-spike CD8 responses and missed private and CD4 specificities.

As part of library construction, unique molecular identifiers were attached to individual cDNA molecules. TCRdb fed the 5' RACE reads into MiXCR, producing one record per CDR3 protein. The data show approximately 99,000 distinct CDR3 sequences, 9% to 13% seen once. This CDR3 is 15 amino acids long. Germline CDR1 and CDR2: SSHAT and FNYEAQ (reference sequence). This clonotype was detected a few times. Its antigen is currently unknown. One end of the junction does not line up with germline, which may come from a read error. This sequence originates from an adult who was a healthcare worker with PCR-confirmed SARS-CoV-2 infection or an uninfected control (not recorded which). Sequencing was carried out using whole blood. This chain links TRBV7-7 with TRBJ2-5; 10 bases are shared with TRBD2. The chain's CDR3 is CASSPGTSAGETQYF. The CDR3 DNA sequence: TGTGCTAGCAGCCCCGGGACTAGCGCAGGAGAGACCCAGTACTTC.